This passage covers 32 T cell receptor beta chains from one sample sequenced in a study of spatial heterogeneity in lung cancer. Findings and caveats of the study: Mutation counts in tumors were tracked by counts of expanded intratumoral alpha and beta TCRs.

Time point reported: sample taken at primary tumor resection. The antigens these receptors bind are not known. TCRdb ran MiXCR on the 5' RACE reads and lists one entry per CDR3 protein. The sample gives roughly 6,000 distinct CDR3 sequences, roughly 5% of which show up once; approximately 23% is in the top ten. Sequenced here: lung tumor tissue, sampled at surgery. The receptors stem from a male donor with early-stage non-small cell lung cancer.

This clonotype qualifies as medium-sized (0.01 to 0.1%). This beta chain is off target for a library built for alpha chains, so its abundance means little. The chain recombines TRBV6-6 with TRBJ2-2, with TRBD2 matching over 7 bases. The CDR3 loop spans 13 amino acids. V was clipped by 6 bases and J by 2 bases; unmatched bases: 0. Germline CDR1 MNHNY, CDR2 SVGAGI (reference sequence). This chain's CDR3 is CASRTSNTGELFF. DNA for the CDR3: TGTGCCAGCAGGACTAGCAACACCGGGGAGCTGTTTTTT.

This clonotype ranks as medium-sized. This beta chain turned up in a library designed for alpha chains; as an off-target read, its abundance says little. The rearrangement links TRBV4-1 to TRBJ2-1, with D perhaps TRBD1 (6 bases). CDR3 size: 21 residues. CDR1 and CDR2 from the germline V gene are MGHRA and YSYEKL. The V end was cut by 3 bases, the J end by 0 bases, with 27 bases between. CDR3 nucleotides: TGCGCCAGCAGCCAGGTTCCCCCCAAACCGGGACACAGGAGCTCCTACAATGAGCAGTTCTTC. It translates to CASSQVPPKPGHRSSYNEQFF.

The table lists this clonotype with many counts. The library was prepared for alpha chains; this beta chain is a stray read, so its frequency means little. This rearrangement joins TRBV5-6 to TRBJ2-1; 11 bases match TRBD2. J gave up 8 bases and V 0 bases, and 13 bases lay outside the gene matches. This CDR3 has 18 amino acids. Germline loops: CDR1 SGHDT, CDR2 YYEEEE. In nucleotides, the CDR3 is TGTGCCAGCAGCTTGGGATATTTAGCGGGGGGGCCTGAGGATGAGCAGTTCTTC. Its translation: CASSLGYLAGGPEDEQFF.

At least ten counts were recorded for this clonotype. This beta chain represents an off-target read in a library built for alpha chains; its size is of limited meaning. This chain links TRBV7-9 with TRBJ2-1; D is unclear. V lost 1 base and J 5 bases, leaving 6 bases between the germline ends. Germline CDR1 and CDR2: SEHNR and FQNEAQ (reference sequence). The CDR3 contains 13 residues. CDR3: CASSLGQDNEQFF. The CDR3 DNA follows: TGTGCCAGCAGCTTAGGCCAGGACAATGAGCAGTTCTTC.

In this sample, this clonotype is medium-sized. With the library built for alpha chains, this beta chain is off target and its frequency is not meaningful. The V call is TRBV6-2 or TRBV6-3, the J call TRBJ1-5; TRBD1 is a possible D gene (5 bases). CDR1 and CDR2 (germline): MNHEY, SVGEGT. This CDR3 is 13 amino acids long. The V end was cut by 7 bases, the J end by 4 bases, with 11 bases between. The CDR3, as DNA: TGTGCCAGCACTAAGGGGCAGAATCAGCCCCAGCATTTT. This gives the protein CASTKGQNQPQHF.

By share, this clonotype counts as medium-sized (0.01 to 0.1%). A library prepared for alpha chains yielded this beta chain as an off-target read; its size is of little meaning. The rearrangement links TRBV5-1 to TRBJ1-3, with unresolved D. The V gene lost 0 bases and the J gene lost 0 bases, with 7 bases spanning the gap. Per the germline V gene, CDR1 is SGHRS and CDR2 is YFSETQ. This CDR3 has 15 amino acids. The CDR3 sequence is CASSLALSSGNTIYF. Here the CDR3 DNA reads TGCGCCAGCAGCTTGGCCCTGAGCTCTGGAAACACCATATATTTT.

Many counts were recorded for this clonotype. This beta chain is a stray read from a library made for alpha chains; its abundance is not meaningful. The chain is built from TRBV7-9 and TRBJ2-3; D remains ambiguous. V lost 4 bases to trimming and J lost 7 bases, with 12 bases between them. This CDR3 comprises 13 residues. Germline V gene data show CDR1 as SEHNR and CDR2 as FQNEAQ (reference sequence). This CDR3 reads CASSSPGSHTQYF. The CDR3 DNA is TGTGCCAGCAGCTCACCCGGGTCCCATACGCAGTATTTT.

The sample holds many counts of this clonotype. This beta chain lies outside the target of a library built for alpha chains; its clone size means little. J is TRBJ1-6 and V is TRBV4-2; D perhaps matches TRBD1 (5 bases). The CDR3 extends over 17 amino acids. Trimming left V 4 bases short and J 7 bases short, with 20 bases between. Germline assignment: CDR1 LGHNA and CDR2 YNFKEQ. In nucleotides, the CDR3 is TGTGCCAGCAGCCGACAGCAGTTGGGGGGGACCAATTCACCCCTCCACTTT. Protein sequence: CASSRQQLGGTNSPLHF.

This clonotype was recorded at least ten times. Because this beta chain is a stray read in a library intended to capture alpha chains, its abundance should not be given much weight. V is TRBV11-2 and J is TRBJ1-5, with D possibly matching TRBD1 (6 bases). The CDR3 spans 13 residues. CDR1 SGHAT and CDR2 FQNNGV come from the germline V gene. V was cut by 5 bases and J by 3 bases, with 8 bases left in between. The DNA of the CDR3 is TGTGCCAGCAGCCAGGGGTACAATCAGCCCCAGCATTTT. Amino acids: CASSQGYNQPQHF. The full variable domain, in which reference TRBV11-2 and TRBJ1-5 provide the parts outside the CDR3, is EAGVAQSPRYKIIEKRQSVAFWCNPISGHATLYWYQQILGQGPKLLIQFQNNGVVDDSQLPKDRFSAERLKGVDSTLKIQPAKLEDSAVYLCASSQGYNQPQHFGDGTRLSIL.

This clonotype was picked up many times. This beta chain represents an off-target read in a library built for alpha chains; its size is of limited meaning. The chain carries TRBV12-3 or TRBV12-4 and TRBJ1-1, with D possibly matching TRBD1 (5 bases). The ends were cut back, 4 bases at V and 8 bases at J, with 17 bases in the middle. This CDR3 contains 14 residues. The CDR3 region has the DNA TGTGCCAGCAGTTCCCGCCCCGGGGGGACGGAAGCTTTCTTT. Protein product: CASSSRPGGTEAFF.

This clonotype occurred many times. Found in a library prepared for alpha chains, this beta chain is an off-target read, and its abundance has little meaning. The chain recombines TRBV7-2 with TRBJ1-3; D is ambiguous. In germline, CDR1 is SGHTA, CDR2 FQGNSA. V was cut by 1 base and J by 0 bases, with 7 bases left in between. This CDR3 has 15 residues. The CDR3: CASSLVRSSGNTIYF. In nucleotides, the CDR3 is TGTGCCAGCAGCTTAGTCAGGAGCTCTGGAAACACCATATATTTT. Supplemented by reference TRBV7-2 and TRBJ1-3, the full variable domain reads GAGVSQSPSNKVTEKGKDVELRCDPISGHTALYWYRQSLGQGLEFLIYFQGNSAPDKSGLPSDRFSAERTGGSVSTLTIQRTQQEDSAVYLCASSLVRSSGNTIYFGEGSWLTVV.

At least ten counts were recorded for this clonotype. This beta chain is off target for a library built for alpha chains, so its abundance means little. The chain combines TRBV12-3 or TRBV12-4 with TRBJ1-6, with D hard to call. V was cut by 3 bases and J by 12 bases, with 6 bases left in between. The length of the CDR3 is 11 residues. Written as DNA, the CDR3 is TGTGCCAGCAGTTTTGCGGGACCCCTCCACTTT. Translated, it gives CASSFAGPLHF.

This clonotype was observed many times. This beta chain is an unintended read in a library built for alpha chains; its size means little. The chain carries TRBV7-8 and TRBJ2-1; D might be TRBD2 (5 bases). The CDR3 covers 15 residues. The germline V gene encodes CDR1 SGHVS and CDR2 FQNEAQ. With 4 bases removed from V and 8 bases from J, the gap between germline ends came to 18 bases. CDR3 nucleotides: TGTGCCAGCAGCTCGATGCCAATCCTAGCCGATGAGCAGTTCTTC. This codes for CASSSMPILADEQFF.

This clonotype was seen repeatedly, ten times or more. This beta chain came through as a stray read in a library set up for alpha chains, and its size says little. The chain employs TRBV20-1 and TRBJ1-1; D is unresolved. The CDR3 loop spans 12 amino acids. The V gene's germline CDR1 is DFQATT and CDR2 SNEGSKA (reference sequence). Trimming stripped 0 bases from V and 1 base from J, with 3 bases between. The CDR3 region is CSAREGNTEAFF. In DNA, the CDR3 is TGCAGTGCTAGAGAAGGGAACACTGAAGCTTTCTTT.

This clonotype was seen ten or more times. This beta chain is a stray read from a library made for alpha chains; its abundance is not meaningful. The genes are TRBV12-3 or TRBV12-4 and TRBJ2-5; D is unresolved. The length of the CDR3 is 13 residues. Trimming pared 4 bases from V and 7 bases from J, leaving 13 bases between. CDR3 bases: TGTGCCAGCAGTTCGGACGCTCGTGGGACCCAGTACTTC. Residues: CASSSDARGTQYF.

By share, this clonotype counts as medium-sized. A library made for alpha chains picked up this beta chain off target, so its size means little. The CDR3 is CASSLGRNTGELFF. Written as DNA, the CDR3 is TGTGCCAGCAGCTTAGGACGGAACACCGGGGAGCTGTTTTTT. The gene calls are TRBV11-2 and TRBJ2-2; D is unclear. This CDR3 is built from 14 residues. CDR1 is SGHAT and CDR2 is FQNNGV in the germline V gene. Trimming shortened V by 1 base and J by 1 base, and 4 bases separated the two germline ends.

This clonotype was detected ten times or more. This beta chain turned up in a library designed for alpha chains; as an off-target read, its abundance says little. The J gene is TRBJ2-7, the V gene TRBV20-1, with TRBD1 identical over 9 bases. V lost 6 bases and J lost 2; bases outside the gene matches: 5. Germline CDR1 reads DFQATT; CDR2 reads SNEGSKA (reference sequence). This CDR3 region has 13 residues. The CDR3 DNA is TGCAGTGCCAACCGGGACAGGGCCTACGAGCAGTACTTC. Amino acid sequence: CSANRDRAYEQYF.

Concerning this clonotype itself: A library made for alpha chains picked up this beta chain off target, so its size means little. The CDR3 loop is CSANPDSPYEQYF. Written as DNA, the CDR3 is TGCAGTGCTAATCCCGACAGCCCCTACGAGCAGTACTTC. The chain links TRBV20-1 to TRBJ2-7; maybe TRBD1 (5 bases). V was cut by 4 bases and J by 2 bases, with 12 bases left in between. CDR3 length: 13 amino acids. Germline V gene data show CDR1 as DFQATT and CDR2 as SNEGSKA (reference sequence).

This clonotype ranks as medium-sized. This beta chain is an unintended read in a library built for alpha chains; its size means little. This chain joins TRBV7-9 and TRBJ1-1, with D uncertain. Germline V gene lookup returns CDR1 SEHNR and CDR2 FQNEAQ (reference sequence). Trimming removed 6 bases at V and 5 bases at J, with 16 bases between. The CDR3 extends over 14 amino acids. The CDR3 loop reads CASSPRWEGTEAFF. The CDR3 DNA is TGTGCCAGCAGTCCTAGGTGGGAGGGAACTGAAGCTTTCTTT.

In its sample, this clonotype was seen a few times. This beta chain appears as a stray read in a library generated for alpha chains; its size is not informative. The CDR3 here is CASSLGVSRGGQETQYF. Here the CDR3 DNA reads TGTGCCAGCAGCTTAGGCGTTTCCAGGGGAGGCCAAGAGACCCAGTACTTC. The V call is TRBV7-2, the J call TRBJ2-5; D tentatively reads TRBD1 or TRBD2 (6 bases each). The germline V gene encodes CDR1 SGHTA and CDR2 FQGNSA. The CDR3 length is 17 residues. Trimming shortened V by 1 base and J by 1 base, and 16 bases separated the two germline ends. Using reference TRBV7-2 and TRBJ2-5 for the parts outside the CDR3, the full variable domain is GAGVSQSPSNKVTEKGKDVELRCDPISGHTALYWYRQSLGQGLEFLIYFQGNSAPDKSGLPSDRFSAERTGGSVSTLTIQRTQQEDSAVYLCASSLGVSRGGQETQYFGPGTRLLVL.

This clonotype appeared many times. As an off-target read in a library built for alpha chains, this beta chain has a frequency of little significance. The V gene is TRBV5-1, the J gene TRBJ1-2; D is undetermined. The ends were cut back, 4 bases at V and 4 bases at J, with 14 bases in the middle. The CDR3 totals 14 residues. The germline CDR1 and CDR2 sequences are SGHRS and YFSETQ. CDR3 residues: CASSLDLDPYGYTF. Written as DNA, the CDR3 is TGCGCCAGCAGCCTCGACTTGGACCCCTATGGCTACACCTTC.

Note on this clonotype: With the library built for alpha chains, this beta chain is off target and its frequency is not meaningful. V and J are TRBV5-6 and TRBJ2-3; no clear D gene. V lost 0 bases, J lost 4 bases, and 12 bases lay in between. Germline loops: CDR1 SGHDT, CDR2 YYEEEE. CDR3 length: 15 amino acids. The CDR3: CASSLGLGLPDTQYF. CDR3 coding DNA: TGTGCCAGCAGCTTGGGGTTGGGCCTGCCAGATACGCAGTATTTT.

This clonotype showed up many times. This beta chain was picked up by a library intended for alpha chains and is off target, so its count carries little meaning. The chain has TRBV6-1 and TRBJ2-3, with 7 bases aligning to TRBD2. The J segment lost 0 bases and the V segment lost 6 bases, leaving 6 bases of the junction unmatched. This CDR3 spans 15 amino acids. CDR1 is MNHNS, CDR2 SASEGT, per germline. The CDR3: CASSGGGMSTDTQYF. As DNA, the CDR3 is TGTGCCAGCAGCGGGGGAGGGATGAGCACAGATACGCAGTATTTT.

In its sample, this clonotype is medium-sized. With the library built for alpha chains, this beta chain is off target and its frequency is not meaningful. This chain connects TRBV7-3 to TRBJ2-2; TRBD2 matches 7 bases. V gave up 4 bases and J gave up 5 bases; unmatched junction bases: 4. Germline V gene lookup returns CDR1 SGHTA and CDR2 FQGTGA. The CDR3 length is 14 residues. CDR3 sequence reads: CASSSGLTTGELFF. Here the CDR3 DNA reads TGTGCCAGCAGCTCGGGACTAACAACCGGGGAGCTGTTTTTT.

This clonotype was counted ten times or more. Since it is a stray read in a library aimed at alpha chains, this beta chain has a size that is not meaningful. The DNA of the CDR3 is TGTGCCAGCAGCTTATTCGGGACAGGGGAGACCCAGTACTTC. Protein: CASSLFGTGETQYF. The V and J genes are TRBV7-8 and TRBJ2-5; 9 positions match TRBD1. CDR1 and CDR2 (germline): SGHVS, FQNEAQ. The CDR3 totals 14 residues. Losses at the gene ends were 2 bases for V and 5 bases for J; bases not matched to a gene: 3.

In its sample, this clonotype ranks as medium-sized (0.01 to 0.1%). As an off-target read in a library built for alpha chains, this beta chain has a frequency of little significance. The chain joins TRBV28 to TRBJ1-1; 7 bases are shared with TRBD1. Losses at the gene ends were 5 bases for V and 5 bases for J; bases not matched to a gene: 20. Per the germline V gene, CDR1 is MDHEN and CDR2 is SYDVKM. This CDR3 has 18 residues. CDR3 sequence: CASSGLEASSAGGTEAFF. The CDR3 bases are TGTGCCAGCAGTGGATTAGAGGCCTCCTCCGCAGGGGGGACTGAAGCTTTCTTT.

In this sample, this clonotype turned up many times. The library was designed around alpha chains, so this beta chain is a stray read whose abundance carries little weight. The chain couples TRBV7-9 to TRBJ1-3, with D perhaps TRBD1 (5 bases). CDR3 length: 14 amino acids. Between the trimmed V and J ends, which lost 0 bases and 2 bases, there was a span of 5 bases. Germline lookup yields CDR1 SEHNR and CDR2 FQNEAQ (reference sequence). CDR3 nucleotides: TGTGCCAGCAGCTTAGCAGGGGCTGGAAACACCATATATTTT. It codes for CASSLAGAGNTIYF.

This clonotype was seen repeatedly, ten times or more. Within a library made for alpha chains, this beta chain is off target, and its count is uninformative. The gene calls are TRBV7-8 and TRBJ2-3; D gene unclear. Germline V gene lookup returns CDR1 SGHVS and CDR2 FQNEAQ. The CDR3 length is 13 residues. Trimming shortened V by 5 bases and J by 10 bases, and 16 bases separated the two germline ends. The CDR3 here is CASSLGARLPQYF. In nucleotides, the CDR3 is TGTGCCAGCAGCCTCGGAGCCCGTCTTCCGCAGTATTTT.

This clonotype was recorded at least ten times. The library was designed around alpha chains, so this beta chain is a stray read whose abundance carries little weight. The CDR3 protein is CASSPDYTNTGELFF. In DNA, the CDR3 is TGTGCCAGCTCACCCGACTATACCAACACCGGGGAGCTGTTTTTT. The V call is TRBV18, the J call TRBJ2-2, with a possible D match to TRBD2 (5 bases). From germline, CDR1 is KGHSH and CDR2 LQKENI. This CDR3 is built from 15 residues. Trimming took off 3 bases at V and 2 bases at J, with 10 bases between the two ends.

In this sample, this clonotype turned up many times. Because this beta chain is a stray read in a library intended to capture alpha chains, its abundance should not be given much weight. The V gene is TRBV10-3, the J gene TRBJ2-2; D gene ambiguous. With 4 bases removed from V and 2 bases from J, the gap between germline ends came to 11 bases. The germline V gene encodes CDR1 ENHRY and CDR2 SYGVKD. This CDR3 is built from 15 residues. The CDR3 here is CAISVVRNNTGELFF. For the CDR3, the DNA is TGTGCCATCAGTGTGGTCCGGAACAACACCGGGGAGCTGTTTTTT.

At least ten counts were recorded for this clonotype. Little can be read into the size of this beta chain, an off-target read in a library designed for alpha chains. The chain uses TRBV18 and TRBJ1-4; tentative D call: TRBD1 (6 bases). From germline, CDR1 is KGHSH and CDR2 LQKENI. The length of the CDR3 is 15 residues. The V end lost 1 base, the J end lost 2 bases, and 8 bases lay between the germline ends. CDR3 sequence reads: CASSPRDTTNEKLFF. The DNA of the CDR3 is TGTGCCAGCTCACCACGGGACACCACTAATGAAAAACTGTTTTTT.

The sample holds many counts of this clonotype. As an off-target read in a library built for alpha chains, this beta chain has a frequency of little significance. The V and J genes are TRBV20-1 and TRBJ2-3; 8 bases are shared with TRBD2. Germline-derived CDR1 and CDR2 are DFQATT and SNEGSKA (reference sequence). This CDR3 has 14 residues. V lost 6 bases to trimming and J lost 4 bases; unmatched junction nucleotides: 9. CDR3 sequence: CSARIRGGADTQYF. In DNA, the CDR3 is TGCAGTGCCCGTATACGGGGGGGCGCAGATACGCAGTATTTT.